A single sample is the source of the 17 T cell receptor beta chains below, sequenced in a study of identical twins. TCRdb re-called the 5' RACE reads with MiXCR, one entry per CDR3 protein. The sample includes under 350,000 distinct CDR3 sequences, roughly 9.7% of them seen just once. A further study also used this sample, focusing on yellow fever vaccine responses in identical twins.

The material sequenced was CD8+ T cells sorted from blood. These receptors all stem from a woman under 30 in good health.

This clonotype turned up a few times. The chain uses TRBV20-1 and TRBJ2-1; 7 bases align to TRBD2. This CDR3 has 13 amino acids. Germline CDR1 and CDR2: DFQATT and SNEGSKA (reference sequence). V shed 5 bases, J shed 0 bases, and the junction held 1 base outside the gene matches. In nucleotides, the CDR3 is TGCAGTGCTTGGACTAGCTCCTACAATGAGCAGTTCTTC. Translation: CSAWTSSYNEQFF.

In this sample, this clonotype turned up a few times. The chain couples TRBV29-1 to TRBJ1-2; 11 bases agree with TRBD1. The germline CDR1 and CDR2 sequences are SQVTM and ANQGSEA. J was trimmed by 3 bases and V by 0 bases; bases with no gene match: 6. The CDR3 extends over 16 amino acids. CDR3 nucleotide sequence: TGCAGCGTTGAAGATCGGGGGGACAGGGGGTACTATGGCTACACCTTC. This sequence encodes CSVEDRGDRGYYGYTF.

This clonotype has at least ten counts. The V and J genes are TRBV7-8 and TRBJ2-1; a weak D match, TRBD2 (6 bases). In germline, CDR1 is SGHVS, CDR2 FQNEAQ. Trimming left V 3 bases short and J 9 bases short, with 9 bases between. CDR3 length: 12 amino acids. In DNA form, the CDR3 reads TGTGCCAGCAGCTTGACGGGAGTTGAGCAGTTCTTC. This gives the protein CASSLTGVEQFF.

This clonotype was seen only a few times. For the CDR3, the DNA is TGTGCCAGCAGCTTAGTCGGTTACACCGGGGAGCTGTTTTTT. It codes for CASSLVGYTGELFF. The gene calls are TRBV7-8 and TRBJ2-2; D gene uncertain. The V gene's germline CDR1 is SGHVS and CDR2 FQNEAQ. The CDR3 length is 14 residues. V was pared by 1 base and J by 3 bases, with 6 bases between.

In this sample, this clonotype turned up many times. The CDR3 here is CSVPGSGGNEQFF. The CDR3 coding sequence is TGCAGCGTCCCGGGTAGCGGGGGTAATGAGCAGTTCTTC. V usage is TRBV29-1 and J usage is TRBJ2-1; 9 bases map to TRBD2. The CDR3 runs to 13 residues. The trim removed 6 bases at V and 7 bases at J, leaving 7 bases unmatched. CDR1 and CDR2 (germline): SQVTM, ANQGSEA.

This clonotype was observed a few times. DNA of the CDR3: TGCGCCAGCAGTGATGGACAGGGGGGAACTGAAGCTTTCTTT. Translating it yields CASSDGQGGTEAFF. The V call is TRBV10-1, the J call TRBJ1-1; 10 positions match TRBD1. The CDR3 covers 14 residues. Germline V gene data show CDR1 as WNHNN and CDR2 as SYGVQD (reference sequence). J was trimmed by 5 bases and V by 3 bases; bases with no gene match: 3.

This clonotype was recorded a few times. The CDR3 loop reads CASSFGGRGLDTQYF. Here the CDR3 DNA reads TGTGCCAGCAGCTTTGGCGGGAGGGGGTTAGATACGCAGTATTTT. V gene TRBV7-2 combines with J gene TRBJ2-3, with 9 positions matching TRBD2. V lost 3 bases to trimming and J lost 5 bases; unmatched junction nucleotides: 6. Germline CDR1 reads SGHTA; CDR2 reads FQGNSA. This CDR3 comprises 15 residues.

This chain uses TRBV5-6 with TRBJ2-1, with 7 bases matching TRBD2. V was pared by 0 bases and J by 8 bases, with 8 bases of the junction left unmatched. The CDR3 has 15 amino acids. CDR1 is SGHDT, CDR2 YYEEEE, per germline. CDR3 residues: CASSLGAGVVDEQFF. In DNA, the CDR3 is TGTGCCAGCAGCTTGGGTGCGGGAGTGGTGGATGAGCAGTTCTTC.

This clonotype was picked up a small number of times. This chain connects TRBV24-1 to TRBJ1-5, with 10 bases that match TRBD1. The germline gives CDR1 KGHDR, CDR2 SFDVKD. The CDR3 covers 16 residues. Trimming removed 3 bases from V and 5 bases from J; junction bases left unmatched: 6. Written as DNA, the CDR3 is TGTGCCACCAGTGATCCGGACAGGGGGGGTGATCAGCCCCAGCATTTT. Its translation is CATSDPDRGGDQPQHF.

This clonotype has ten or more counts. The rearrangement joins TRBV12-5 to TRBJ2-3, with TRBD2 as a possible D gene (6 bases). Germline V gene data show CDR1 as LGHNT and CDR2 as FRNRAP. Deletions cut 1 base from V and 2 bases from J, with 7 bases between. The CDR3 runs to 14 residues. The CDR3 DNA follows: TGTGCTAGTGGTTTGGCGGGGGACACAGATACGCAGTATTTT. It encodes CASGLAGDTDTQYF.

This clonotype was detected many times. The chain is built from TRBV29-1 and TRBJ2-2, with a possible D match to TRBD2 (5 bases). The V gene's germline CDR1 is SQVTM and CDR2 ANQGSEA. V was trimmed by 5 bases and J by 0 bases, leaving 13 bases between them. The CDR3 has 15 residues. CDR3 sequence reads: CSVLAGGANTGELFF. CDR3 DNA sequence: TGCAGCGTTTTGGCCGGAGGCGCGAACACCGGGGAGCTGTTTTTT.

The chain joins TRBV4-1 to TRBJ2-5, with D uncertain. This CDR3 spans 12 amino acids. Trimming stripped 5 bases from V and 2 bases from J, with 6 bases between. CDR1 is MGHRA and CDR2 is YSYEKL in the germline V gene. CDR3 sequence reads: CASSKTQETQYF. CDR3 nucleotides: TGCGCCAGCAGCAAGACACAAGAGACCCAGTACTTC.

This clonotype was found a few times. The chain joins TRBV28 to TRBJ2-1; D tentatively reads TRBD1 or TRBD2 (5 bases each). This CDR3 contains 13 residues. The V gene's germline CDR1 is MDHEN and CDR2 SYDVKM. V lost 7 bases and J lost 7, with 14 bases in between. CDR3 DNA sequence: TGTGCCAGCAATCCGGGGCTCCGGAATGAGCAGTTCTTC. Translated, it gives CASNPGLRNEQFF.

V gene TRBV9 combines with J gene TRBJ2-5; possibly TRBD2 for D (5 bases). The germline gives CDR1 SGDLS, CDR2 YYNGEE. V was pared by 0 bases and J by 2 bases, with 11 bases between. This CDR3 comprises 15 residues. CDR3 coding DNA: TGTGCCAGCAGCGTAGCTCCCGGACTTCAAGAGACCCAGTACTTC. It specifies CASSVAPGLQETQYF.

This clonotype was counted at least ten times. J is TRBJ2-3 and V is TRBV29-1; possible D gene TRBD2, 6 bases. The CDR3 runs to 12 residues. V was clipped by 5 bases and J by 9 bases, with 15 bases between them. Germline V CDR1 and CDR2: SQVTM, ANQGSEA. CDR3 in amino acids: CSVSGDGVTQYF. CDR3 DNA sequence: TGCAGCGTTTCGGGAGATGGGGTCACGCAGTATTTT.

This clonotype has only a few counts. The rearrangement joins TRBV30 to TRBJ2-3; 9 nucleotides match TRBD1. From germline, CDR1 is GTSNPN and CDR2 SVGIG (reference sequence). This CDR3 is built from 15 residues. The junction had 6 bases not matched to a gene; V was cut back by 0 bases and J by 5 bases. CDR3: CAWSVLTGGGDTQYF. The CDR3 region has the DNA TGTGCCTGGAGTGTCTTAACAGGGGGCGGAGATACGCAGTATTTT.

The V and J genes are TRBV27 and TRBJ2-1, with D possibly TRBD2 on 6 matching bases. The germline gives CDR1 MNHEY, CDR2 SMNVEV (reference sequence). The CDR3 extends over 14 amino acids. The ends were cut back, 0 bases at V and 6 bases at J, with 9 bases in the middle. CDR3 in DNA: TGTGCCAGCAGTTTATCGGGGGGTGTCAATGAGCAGTTCTTC. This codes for CASSLSGGVNEQFF.